The rows below give T cell receptor beta chains drawn from one sample of a study of blood T cell repertoires in COVID-19. The repertoire was sequenced with immunoSEQ multiplex PCR; TCRdb's copy has only in-frame clones and lacks some. Of 90,000 or so clones in the sample, approximately 91% are singletons; the top ten hold about 3.4%. Sequenced input: peripheral blood. All receptors derive from a woman between 65 and 79 years old with acute or convalescent COVID-19. Both conserved end residues are part of each CDR3. D genes are given only for firm matches.

j_gene,d_gene,v_gene,CDR3aa
TRBJ1-2,.,TRBV7-9,CASSLAGGSYGYTF
TRBJ2-7,.,TRBV27,CASSVTGSLGEQYF
TRBJ2-3,TRBD2,TRBV5-1,CASSPFSGSVTDTQYF
TRBJ1-3,TRBD1,TRBV13,CASSQTGRVDTIYF
TRBJ1-1,.,TRBV7-9,CASSLLQQNTEAFF
TRBJ2-1,TRBD2,TRBV7-2,CASSSLAGELVLYNEQFF
TRBJ2-3,TRBD2,TRBV5-1,CASSPGKRLAGAASTDTQYF
TRBJ1-1,TRBD1,TRBV5-6,CASSALQGIGTEAFF
TRBJ1-2,.,TRBV28,CASSLSQASYYGYTF
TRBJ2-7,.,TRBV3-1/TRBV3-2,CASSPGTYEQYF
TRBJ1-1,.,TRBV30,CAWSVTQGRAFF
TRBJ1-6,TRBD1,TRBV7-9,CASSSFGTGNSPLHF
TRBJ1-2,TRBD1,TRBV18,CASSTSFGQGYGYTF
TRBJ2-3,TRBD2,TRBV2,CASTSGGEVTDTQYF
TRBJ1-5,.,TRBV6-4,CASSDSRFPRGELQPQHF
TRBJ1-5,TRBD1,TRBV27,CASSLSGGSQHF
TRBJ2-5,.,TRBV19,CASSLDSQTETQYF
TRBJ1-2,TRBD1,TRBV4-2,CASSQPTDRDYGYTF
TRBJ1-2,TRBD1,TRBV3-1/TRBV3-2,CASRHSDRGHGYTF
TRBJ1-1,TRBD1,TRBV27,CASWTGNTEAFF
TRBJ2-1,TRBD2,TRBV2,CASTMTSGGSENEQFF
TRBJ1-6,TRBD1,TRBV6-5,CASSLGQSVGSPLHF
TRBJ2-7,.,TRBV7-8,CASSPSVRGPSF
TRBJ1-5,.,TRBV4-2,CASSPSQRSYSNQPQHF
TRBJ1-3,TRBD1,TRBV5-1,CASRHQGAGNTIYF
TRBJ1-2,TRBD1,TRBV5-1,CASSLGQGALYGYTF
TRBJ2-3,TRBD2,TRBV11-2,CASSFLSGGGADTQYF